This TCR beta chain was documented in a study of T cell responses to AZD1222 COVID-19 vaccine. This clone was counted between two and nine times. Its antigen is as yet unknown. This CDR3 is 18 amino acids long. J lost 3 bases, V lost 5 bases, and 13 bases had no gene match. Germline V gene sequence: CDR1 SGHRS, CDR2 YFSETQ. Notes on the study in general: As reported, nearly half of all spike-specific TCRs target variant regions that are unmutated.

Produced via immunoSEQ multiplex PCR; TCRdb's table is partial and in-frame only. This sample has about 190,000 clones, with around 87% found just once. This rearrangement joins TRBV5-1 to TRBJ2-3, with 12 bases fitting TRBD2. The sample here was peripheral blood, taken on day 0 of MenACWY control vaccination. This TCR came from an adult in good health. CDR3 sequence (DNA): TGCGCCAGCAGTTCCCCCTACCGGACTAGCGGGGAAACAGATACGCAGTATTTT. This encodes CASSSPYRTSGETDTQYF.